This is a list of T cell receptor beta chains from one sample in a study of blood T cells in healthy people across ages. MiXCR, applied by TCRdb to the 5' RACE reads, yields one record per CDR3 protein. This sample has roughly 900,000 distinct CDR3 sequences, with less than 35% found just once. Sequenced material: blood. Receptors were obtained from a woman over 75 in good health. The CDR3 runs from the conserved cysteine through the conserved F or W. D genes are given only for firm matches. Only part of the rows carry a size: once, few, many, or a class if the clone is expanded.

TRBJ1-3 | TRBV7-2 | - | - | TGTGCCAGCAGCTTATCGGCTGGGGGAAACACCATATATTTT | CASSLSAGGNTIYF
TRBJ1-2 | TRBV9 | - | - | TGTGCCAGCAGCACAGAACAGGGTTGGATTGGCCACACCTTC | CASSTEQGWIGHTF
TRBJ2-7 | TRBV4-2 | TRBD2 | many | TGTGCCAGCAGCCAGACTAGCGGGGGGCTCTACGAGCAGTACTTC | CASSQTSGGLYEQYF
TRBJ2-4 | TRBV29-1 | TRBD2 | many | TGCAGCGTACGACTAGCGGGGAGGAACATTCAGTACTTC | CSVRLAGRNIQYF
TRBJ1-2 | TRBV12-3/TRBV12-4 | TRBD1 | many | TGTGCCAGCAGTTTGGTCCAGGGGGTTTTTCCCTATGGCTACACCTTC | CASSLVQGVFPYGYTF
TRBJ1-1 | TRBV4-2 | - | - | TGTGCCAGCAGCCAAGCGTCAGCTGGGAGGACTGAAGCTTTCTTT | CASSQASAGRTEAFF
TRBJ2-5 | TRBV28 | - | - | TGTGCCAGCAGTTCCCCTCGGGAGCAGTACTTC | CASSSPREQYF
TRBJ2-2 | TRBV20-1 | - | few | TGCAGTGCTAGTAGCCCCACCGGGGAGCTGTTTTTT | CSASSPTGELFF
TRBJ1-1 | TRBV18 | TRBD1 | few | TGTGCCAGCTCACCACCAAACAGGGGGTTTACTGAAGCTTTCTTT | CASSPPNRGFTEAFF
TRBJ1-6 | TRBV30 | - | few | TGTGCCTGGAGTGTGGAGGCCTTATATAATTCACCCCTCCACTTT | CAWSVEALYNSPLHF
TRBJ1-6 | TRBV5-1 | TRBD1 | many | TGCGCCAGCGCGCCGGGGACAGCTAATAATTCACCCCTCCACTTT | CASAPGTANNSPLHF
TRBJ2-5 | TRBV18 | TRBD1 | many | TGTGCCAGCTCACCTGCGGGACAGGCTGGGAAGACCCAGTACTTC | CASSPAGQAGKTQYF
TRBJ2-6 | TRBV5-4 | - | many | TGTGCCAGCAGCCCCTCGCTAGGGACTGGGGCCAACGTCCTGACTTTC | CASSPSLGTGANVLTF
TRBJ2-3 | TRBV20-1 | TRBD2 | many | TGCAGTGCTAGCGGGGGGGGAGCAGATACGCAGTATTTT | CSASGGGADTQYF
TRBJ2-7 | TRBV20-1 | TRBD1 | many | TGCAGTGCCAGGGAATGGGACAGGGGCTACGAGCAGTACTTC | CSAREWDRGYEQYF
TRBJ2-4 | TRBV7-9 | - | many | TGTGCCAGCAGCCTAAGGATGGCCAGGGGCGCTTTAGACATTCAGTACTTC | CASSLRMARGALDIQYF
TRBJ2-7 | TRBV11-2 | - | - | TGTGCCAGCAGCTTAGTCGGGCAGTTCTACGAGCAGTACTTC | CASSLVGQFYEQYF
TRBJ1-6 | TRBV20-1 | - | many | TGCAGTGCTAGAGTGCGGGGATCGACTTATAATTCACCCCTCCACTTT | CSARVRGSTYNSPLHF
TRBJ2-5 | TRBV5-1 | TRBD2 | once | TGCGCCAGCAGCGGGACTAGCGCCCAAGAGACCCAGTACTTC | CASSGTSAQETQYF
TRBJ1-1 | TRBV9 | TRBD1 | few | TGTGCCAGCAGCCCGACTGGACAGGGTGGGACTGAAGCTTTCTTT | CASSPTGQGGTEAFF
TRBJ2-7 | TRBV9 | - | - | TGTGCCAGCAGCAAAACCGCACACCGGGACTGGGGCTACTACGAGCAGTACTTC | CASSKTAHRDWGYYEQYF
TRBJ2-3 | TRBV20-1 | TRBD2 | many | TGCAGTGCTAGACCCGGACTAGCGATAGATACGCAGTATTTT | CSARPGLAIDTQYF
TRBJ1-1 | TRBV2 | TRBD1 | - | TGTGCCAGCAAGATAGGAGGGGGCGAGATGAACACTGAAGCTTTCTTT | CASKIGGGEMNTEAFF
TRBJ2-1 | TRBV7-2 | - | - | TGTGCCAGCAGTGAATATATTACCCCACAGGGCAATGAGCAGTTCTTC | CASSEYITPQGNEQFF
TRBJ2-5 | TRBV6-2/TRBV6-3 | - | many | TGTGCCAGCAGGGCAGGGGTCGAGACCCAGTACTTC | CASRAGVETQYF
TRBJ1-1 | TRBV7-9 | TRBD1 | once | TGTGCCAGCGACCAGGGGGCTAGGGGTACTGAAGCTTTCTTT | CASDQGARGTEAFF
TRBJ2-5 | TRBV27 | TRBD2 | - | TGTACCAGCAGTCCCCGGTATGCGAGCGGGGGGGCCGCAGGGACCCAGTACTTC | CTSSPRYASGGAAGTQYF
TRBJ2-6 | TRBV11-2 | TRBD2 | many | TGTGCCAGCAGCTTAGTCCGGGGGACTAGCTCTGGGGCCAACGTCCTGACTTTC | CASSLVRGTSSGANVLTF
TRBJ1-2 | TRBV6-2/TRBV6-3 | TRBD1 | many | TGTGCCAGCAGACGGACAGGGTCTAATGGCTACACCTTC | CASRRTGSNGYTF